This T cell receptor (beta chain) originates from a study of regulatory T cells in long-lasting Graves disease (dated by TCRdb to the early 2020s). With regard to the full study: Antithyroid drugs had been taken for less than 3 months by newly diagnosed Graves' disease patients. Persistent Graves' disease patients were compared with newly diagnosed Graves' disease patients by peripheral blood TCR sequencing and RNA sequencing. A total of around 33 samples underwent TCR sequencing, from around 13 patients with persistent Graves' disease and 20 or so patients with newly diagnosed Graves' disease. The study was registered as a clinical trial and conducted in China. The research as a whole found: Preferential use of TRBV28, TRBJ1-2 and TRBJ2-5 was observed in persistent disease, whereas TRBV20-1 and TRBJ2-1 were favored in newly diagnosed disease. Compared with newly diagnosed patients, patients with persistent Graves' disease had lower TCR Shannon entropy and fewer highly expanded clones, which suggests clonal expansion. Peripheral blood alone was examined, since thyroid tissue, which constituted the primary lesion, could not be accessed. The authors acknowledged the small sample size as a limitation that may reduce accuracy. More public clonotypes were shared among persistent patients (under 3,000) than among newly diagnosed patients (approximately 930). Sequencing and analysis were restricted to the TCR beta chain.

V sheds 8 bases and J sheds 4 bases, leaving 10 bases between their ends. Inclusive of the bounding cysteine and phenylalanine, the CDR3 is 12 residues long. Here the CDR3 DNA is all that survives: 36 bases in frame from base 1. The label giving this sample's time point can be read as: newly diagnosed GD, antithyroid drugs for less than 3 months. RNA was extracted from PBMCs in TRIzol for both TCR sequencing and RNA sequencing. The diagnosis of Graves' disease followed American Thyroid Association guidelines. Recruitment of patients was carried out at an endocrinology department in Xi'an, China. From each patient, around 9.3 milliliters of peripheral blood was collected into an EDTA anticoagulant tube. Ficoll Paque Plus density gradient separation was used to isolate PBMCs, and no further T cell sorting was performed. An Agilent 2100 Bioanalyzer and agarose gel were used to check RNA quality, while a NanoDrop 2000 measured RNA concentration.

The protocol used for the library was multiplex PCR. TCRdb records Illumina HiSeq 4000 as the sequencer. iRepertoire HTBI primers and Arm-PCR amplification of CDR3 regions were used to construct TCR beta libraries. Before sequencing, the PCR products went through gel purification. On the authors' methods: Gene usage analysis of CDR3 amino acid clonotypes used the 60 to 80 TRBV and about 15 TRBJ segments found across samples. Filtered high-quality paired reads were merged into contigs using COPE and FqMerger. BLAST was used to align contigs to IMGT TRBV, TRBD and TRBJ reference genes, and CDR3 was defined according to IMGT. Highly expanded clones were defined as clonotypes with a frequency above 0.1%. Repertoire diversity was measured by Shannon entropy, and V-J evenness by the Gini coefficient. Public clonotypes were defined as clonotypes shared by more than one individual. The public reads were reprocessed in TCRdb via fastp at Q25 and MiXCR, keeping in-frame beta chains. Every distinct CDR3 protein forms one entry, paired with its most common genes and DNA. The V and J calls here are based on TCRdb, not the publication. The sample table contains 550,000 to 700,000 distinct CDR3 sequences; only one count was recorded for about 16% of them. About 12% of the sample goes to the ten largest clones.

This clonotype was counted at least ten times. This clone's antigen is unknown. It has no much larger one-base neighbor in the sample; base qualities were not kept. The data were also submitted as part of a second study, on T cells in Graves' hyperthyroidism and ophthalmopathy. The second study also describes: Stable Graves' hyperthyroidism was defined as the absence of progression to ophthalmopathy over 18 months of follow-up. Hyperthyroidism patients were newly diagnosed, with disease duration under 2 months, and aged 18 to 65 years. Exclusion was applied to patients with uncontrolled infections, other autoimmune diseases, pregnancy or lactation. Diagnoses were based on clinical symptoms, serum thyroxine and TRAb, thyroid ultrasound and orbital computed tomography. The first round of RT-PCR for the TCR CDR3 was performed with the HTBI primer set and the Qiagen OneStep RT-PCR kit. Most expanded thyroid clonotypes (frequency above 0.001) were also detected in blood, a finding suggesting that blood repertoires may reflect thyroid immune responses. In cross-validation, a model built on a 13 V-J signature told ophthalmopathy apart from stable hyperthyroidism with over 85% sensitivity and about 81% specificity, and in testing the same model reached 80%/75%. In validation, the model predicted progression to ophthalmopathy with 55% to 71% sensitivity and 72% to 85% specificity, a median of 6.5 months before onset. A discovery cohort of about 95 patients, about 40 with Graves' ophthalmopathy and approximately 57 with stable Graves' hyperthyroidism, was used to find distinguishing TCR V-J signatures. Prospective prediction of ophthalmopathy was tested in an independent validation cohort of 18 to 20 hyperthyroidism patients and approximately 17 patients who later progressed to ophthalmopathy. The approximately 100 discovery patients were divided at random into training and test sets in a 7:3 ratio. Thyroid tissue and blood T-cell repertoires from more than five Graves' hyperthyroidism patients were also compared in the study. After sampling, hyperthyroidism patients received methimazole starting at 30 mg daily, and ophthalmopathy patients received high-dose intravenous methylprednisolone. The libraries were constructed in a second round of multiplex PCR and then size-selected and purified. Sequencing of the libraries was done on an Illumina HiSeq2000 using paired-end 100 bp reads. SOAPnuke was used to process the raw data, with reads discarded if the reads contained adapters or uncalled bases, had a mean Phred below 15, or lacked an exact constant-primer or identifier match. COPE v1.2.5 was used to merge high-quality paired reads, and clonotypes were defined as unique nucleotide sequences. MiTCR v1.1 was used to align clonotypes to the IMGT TRBV, TRBD and TRBJ reference segments. Analysis was restricted to V-J combinations with a frequency above 0.0001, which covered roughly 99% of repertoires. The TCS score was defined as the ratio of F50 (clonal expansion) to E x V (chaos), calculated using BLOSUM62-based TCRdist between CDR3 peptides within each V-J. Welch's t-statistics and random forest reduced just over 500 V-J features to under 15, which were used in a naive Bayes classifier (R e1071). No statistical method was used to set the sample size in advance, and investigators knew the group allocation. The paper describes TCR Vbeta CDR3 sequencing of 140 or so peripheral blood samples, made up of roughly 40 ophthalmopathy patients, more than 70 hyperthyroidism patients and 17 progressor patients.

The sample consisted of peripheral blood mononuclear cells (PBMCs), taken at new diagnosis, from a patient treated with antithyroid drugs. The sequence derives from a man younger than 35 with Graves disease. Donor details come from another sample of the same person, matched by shared clones. Here the chain combines TRBV12-3 or TRBV12-4 and TRBJ2-3, with TRBD2 perhaps the D gene, on 5 matching bases. The DNA sequence follows: TGTGCCAGCGGAGGACTGGCAGATACGCAGTATTTT. It codes for CASGGLADTQYF.